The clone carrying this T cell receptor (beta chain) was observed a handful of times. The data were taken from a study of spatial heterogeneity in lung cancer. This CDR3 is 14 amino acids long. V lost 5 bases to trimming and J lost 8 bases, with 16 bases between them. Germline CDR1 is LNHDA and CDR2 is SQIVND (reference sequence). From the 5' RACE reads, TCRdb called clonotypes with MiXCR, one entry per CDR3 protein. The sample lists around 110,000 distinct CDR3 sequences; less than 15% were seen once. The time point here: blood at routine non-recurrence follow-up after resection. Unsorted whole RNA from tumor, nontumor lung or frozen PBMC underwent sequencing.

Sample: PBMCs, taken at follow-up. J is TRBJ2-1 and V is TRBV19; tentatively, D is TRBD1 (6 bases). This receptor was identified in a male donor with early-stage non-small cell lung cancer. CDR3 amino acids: CASSLSYGGDEQFF. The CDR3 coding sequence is TGTGCCAGTAGTTTATCTTATGGGGGCGATGAGCAGTTCTTC.